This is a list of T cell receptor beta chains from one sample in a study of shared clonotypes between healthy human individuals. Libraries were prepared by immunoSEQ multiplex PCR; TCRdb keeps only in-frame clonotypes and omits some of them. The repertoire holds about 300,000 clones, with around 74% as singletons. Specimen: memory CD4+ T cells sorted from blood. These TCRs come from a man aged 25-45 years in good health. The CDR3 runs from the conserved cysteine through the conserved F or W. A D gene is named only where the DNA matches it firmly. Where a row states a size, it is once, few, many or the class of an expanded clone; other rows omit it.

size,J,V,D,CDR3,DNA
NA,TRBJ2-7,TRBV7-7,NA,CASSLGTDISYEQYF,TGTGCTAGCAGCTTGGGGACTGATATCTCCTACGAGCAGTACTTC
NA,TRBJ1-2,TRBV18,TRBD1,CASSPSRGDGYTF,TGTGCCAGCTCACCCTCCAGGGGGGATGGCTACACCTTC
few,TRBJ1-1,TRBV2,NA,CASSESGAEAFF,TGTGCCAGCAGTGAATCTGGGGCTGAAGCTTTCTTT
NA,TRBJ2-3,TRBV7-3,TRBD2,CASSPGGLSTDTQYF,TGTGCCAGCAGCCCGGGAGGCCTTAGCACAGATACGCAGTATTTT
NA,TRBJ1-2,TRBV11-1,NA,CASSHGPGYGYTF,TGTGCCAGCAGCCACGGACCGGGGTATGGCTACACCTTC
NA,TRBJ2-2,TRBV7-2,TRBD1,CASSFYGGQGFTGELFF,TGTGCCAGCAGCTTTTATGGGGGACAGGGGTTCACCGGGGAGCTGTTTTTT
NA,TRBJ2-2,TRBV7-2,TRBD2,CASNLAGGGTGELFF,TGTGCCAGCAACCTAGCGGGAGGGGGCACCGGGGAGCTGTTTTTT
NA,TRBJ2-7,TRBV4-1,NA,CASSPRDLSYEQYF,TGCGCCAGCAGCCCTCGGGACCTCTCCTACGAGCAGTACTTC
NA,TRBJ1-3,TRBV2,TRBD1,CASNPGGENTIYF,TGTGCCAGCAATCCAGGGGGCGAGAACACCATATATTTT
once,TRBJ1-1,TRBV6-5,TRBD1,CASRPGQGTNTEAFF,TGTGCCAGCAGGCCGGGACAGGGGACGAACACTGAAGCTTTCTTT
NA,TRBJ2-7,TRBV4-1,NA,CASSQDPAGLSYEQYF,TGCGCCAGCAGCCAAGATCCAGCGGGCCTCTCCTACGAGCAGTACTTC
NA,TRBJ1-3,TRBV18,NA,CASSPGAVGAGNTIYF,TGTGCCAGCTCACCTGGCGCCGTCGGTGCTGGAAACACCATATATTTT
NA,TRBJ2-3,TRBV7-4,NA,CASSPWGRREKPDTQYF,TGTGCCAGCAGCCCGTGGGGGAGGCGGGAAAAACCAGATACGCAGTATTTT
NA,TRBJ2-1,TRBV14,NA,CASSQESQGLYNEQFF,TGTGCCAGCAGCCAAGAAAGTCAGGGGCTCTACAATGAGCAGTTCTTC
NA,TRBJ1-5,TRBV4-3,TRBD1,CASSQEAAGGSLNQPQHF,TGCGCCAGCAGCCAAGAAGCGGCAGGGGGTTCCCTCAATCAGCCCCAGCATTTT
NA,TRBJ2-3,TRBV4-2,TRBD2,CASSQGPSGNTDTQYF,TGTGCCAGCAGCCAAGGCCCCAGCGGGAATACAGATACGCAGTATTTT
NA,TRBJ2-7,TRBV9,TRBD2,CASSVAAGAIYEQYF,TGTGCCAGCAGCGTAGCGGCGGGAGCAATCTACGAGCAGTACTTC
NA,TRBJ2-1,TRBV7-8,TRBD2,CASSLAGTSGYNEQFF,TGTGCCAGCAGCTTAGCGGGGACTAGCGGTTACAATGAGCAGTTCTTC
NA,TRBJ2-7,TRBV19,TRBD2,CASSTGTSGSYEQYF,TGTGCCAGTAGTACCGGGACTAGCGGGTCCTACGAGCAGTACTTC
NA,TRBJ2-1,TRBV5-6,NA,CASSGGTYNEQFF,TGTGCCAGCAGTGGGGGAACCTACAATGAGCAGTTCTTC
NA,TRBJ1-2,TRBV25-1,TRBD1,CASSDRQGSLSGYTF,TGTGCCAGCAGTGATCGACAGGGGAGCCTATCTGGCTACACCTTC
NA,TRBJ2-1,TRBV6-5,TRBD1,CASRTDRDRYDEQFF,TGTGCCAGCAGGACCGACAGGGACAGGTACGATGAGCAGTTCTTC
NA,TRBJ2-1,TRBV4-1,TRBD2,CASSQLTTSGGGNEQFF,TGCGCCAGCAGCCAGCTAACCACTAGCGGAGGGGGGAATGAGCAGTTCTTC
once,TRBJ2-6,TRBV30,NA,CAWTNYQTGANVLTF,TGTGCCTGGACGAATTACCAAACTGGGGCCAACGTCCTGACTTTC
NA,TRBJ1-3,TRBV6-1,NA,CASSEAGMGDSTIYF,TGTGCCAGCAGTGAAGCGGGAATGGGGGATAGCACCATATATTTT
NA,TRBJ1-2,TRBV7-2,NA,CASSPPSLGGYTF,TGTGCCAGCAGCCCACCCAGCCTGGGGGGCTACACCTTC
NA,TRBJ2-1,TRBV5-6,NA,CASRSRDSLYNEQFF,TGTGCCAGCAGAAGTCGGGACTCACTCTACAATGAGCAGTTCTTC
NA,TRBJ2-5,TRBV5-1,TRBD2,CASSSQTSGGETQYF,TGCGCCAGCAGCTCACAGACTAGCGGTGGGGAGACCCAGTACTTC
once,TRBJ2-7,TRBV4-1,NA,CASSHRDRDYEQYF,TGCGCCAGCAGCCATCGGGACCGAGATTACGAGCAGTACTTC
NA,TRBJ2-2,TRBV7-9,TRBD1,CASSFTGTVTNTGELFF,TGTGCCAGCAGCTTTACCGGGACAGTAACGAACACCGGGGAGCTGTTTTTT
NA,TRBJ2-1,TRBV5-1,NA,CASSLDIAEHAYNEQFF,TGCGCCAGCAGCTTGGATATTGCTGAGCACGCCTACAATGAGCAGTTCTTC
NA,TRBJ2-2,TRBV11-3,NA,CASSHSGADNTGELFF,TGTGCCAGCAGCCACTCCGGGGCAGACAACACCGGGGAGCTGTTTTTT
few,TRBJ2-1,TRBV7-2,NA,CASSLSVSSYNEQFF,TGTGCCAGCAGCTTGAGCGTAAGCTCCTACAATGAGCAGTTCTTC
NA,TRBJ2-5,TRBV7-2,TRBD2,CASSLFLAGGETQYF,TGTGCCAGCAGCTTATTTCTAGCGGGAGGAGAGACCCAGTACTTC
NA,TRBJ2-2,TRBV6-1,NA,CASREGNTGELFF,TGTGCCAGCAGGGAAGGGAACACCGGGGAGCTGTTTTTT
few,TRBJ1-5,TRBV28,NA,CASSTHRDQPQHF,TGTGCCAGCAGTACTCATCGGGATCAGCCCCAGCATTTT
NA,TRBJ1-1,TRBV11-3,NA,CASSLVRWAVNTEAFF,TGTGCCAGCAGCTTAGTAAGGTGGGCGGTAAACACTGAAGCTTTCTTT
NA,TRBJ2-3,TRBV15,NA,CATSSPSGRTDTQYF,TGTGCCACCAGCAGCCCGTCGGGGAGGACAGATACGCAGTATTTT
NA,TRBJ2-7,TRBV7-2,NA,CASSLLGRGSPYEQYF,TGTGCCAGCAGCTTACTGGGTCGGGGGTCGCCCTACGAGCAGTACTTC
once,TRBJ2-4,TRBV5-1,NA,CASSLVEGQVKNIQYF,TGCGCCAGCAGCTTGGTGGAGGGGCAGGTCAAAAACATTCAGTACTTC
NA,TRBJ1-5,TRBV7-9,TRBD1,CASSSGQGDSNQPQHF,TGTGCCAGCAGCTCGGGACAGGGCGATAGCAATCAGCCCCAGCATTTT